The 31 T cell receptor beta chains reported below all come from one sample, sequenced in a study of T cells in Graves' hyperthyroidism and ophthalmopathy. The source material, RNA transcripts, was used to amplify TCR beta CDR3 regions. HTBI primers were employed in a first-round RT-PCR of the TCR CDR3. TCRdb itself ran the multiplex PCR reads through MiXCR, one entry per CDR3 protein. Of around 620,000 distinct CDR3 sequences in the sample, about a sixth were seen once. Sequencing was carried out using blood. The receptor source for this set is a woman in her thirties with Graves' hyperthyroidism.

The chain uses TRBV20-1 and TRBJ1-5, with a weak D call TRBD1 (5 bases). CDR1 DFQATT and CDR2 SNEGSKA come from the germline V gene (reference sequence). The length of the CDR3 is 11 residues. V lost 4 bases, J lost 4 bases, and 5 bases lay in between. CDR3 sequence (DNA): TGCAGTGCTACAGGGAATCAGCCCCAGCATTTT. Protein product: CSATGNQPQHF.

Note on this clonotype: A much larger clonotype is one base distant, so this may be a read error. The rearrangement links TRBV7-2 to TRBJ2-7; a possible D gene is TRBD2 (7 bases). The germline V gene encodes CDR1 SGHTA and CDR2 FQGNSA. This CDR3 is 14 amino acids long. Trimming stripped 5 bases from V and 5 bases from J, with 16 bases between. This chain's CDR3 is CASSPRGASNEQYF. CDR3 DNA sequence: TGTGCCAGCAGCCCTCGGGGGGCTTCCAACGAGCAGTACTTC.

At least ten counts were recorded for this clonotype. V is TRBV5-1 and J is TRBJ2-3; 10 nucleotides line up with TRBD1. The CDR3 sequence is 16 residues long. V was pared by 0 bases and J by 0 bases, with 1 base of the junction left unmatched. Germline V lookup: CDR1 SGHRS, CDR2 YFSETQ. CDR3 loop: CASSLEGQGSTDTQYF. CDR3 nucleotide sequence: TGCGCCAGCAGCTTGGAGGGACAGGGGAGCACAGATACGCAGTATTTT.

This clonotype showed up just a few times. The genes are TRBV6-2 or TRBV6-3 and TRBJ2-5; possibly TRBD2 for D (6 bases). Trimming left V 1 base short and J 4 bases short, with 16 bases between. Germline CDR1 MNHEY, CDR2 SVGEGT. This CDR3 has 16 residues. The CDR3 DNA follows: TGTGCCAGCAGTTACTTTTCGGGAGAGACGGGAGAGACCCAGTACTTC. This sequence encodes CASSYFSGETGETQYF.

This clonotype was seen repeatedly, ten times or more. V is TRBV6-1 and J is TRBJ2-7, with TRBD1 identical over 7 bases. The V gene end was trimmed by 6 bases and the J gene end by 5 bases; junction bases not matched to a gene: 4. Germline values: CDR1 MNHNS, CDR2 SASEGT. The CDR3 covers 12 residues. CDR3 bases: TGTGCCAGCAGGACAGGGTCCCACGAGCAGTACTTC. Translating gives CASRTGSHEQYF.

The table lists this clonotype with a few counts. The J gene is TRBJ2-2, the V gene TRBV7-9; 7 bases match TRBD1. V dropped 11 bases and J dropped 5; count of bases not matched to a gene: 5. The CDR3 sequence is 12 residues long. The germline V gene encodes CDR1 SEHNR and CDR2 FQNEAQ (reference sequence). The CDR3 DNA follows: TGTGCCTACCGACAGGGTACCGGGGAGCTGTTTTTT. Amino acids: CAYRQGTGELFF.

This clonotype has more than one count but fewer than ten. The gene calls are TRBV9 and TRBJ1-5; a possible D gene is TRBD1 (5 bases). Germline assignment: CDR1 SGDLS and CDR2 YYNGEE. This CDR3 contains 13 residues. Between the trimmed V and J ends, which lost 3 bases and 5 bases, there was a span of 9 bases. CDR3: CASSADSDQPQHF. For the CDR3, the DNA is TGTGCCAGCAGCGCAGACAGTGATCAGCCCCAGCATTTT.

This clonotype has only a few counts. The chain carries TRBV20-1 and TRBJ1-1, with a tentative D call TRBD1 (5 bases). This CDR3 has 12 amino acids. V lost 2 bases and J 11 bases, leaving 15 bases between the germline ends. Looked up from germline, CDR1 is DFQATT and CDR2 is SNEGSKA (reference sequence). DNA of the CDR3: TGCAGTGCTAGAAACCGACGTCCAGGGGCTTTCTTT. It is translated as CSARNRRPGAFF.

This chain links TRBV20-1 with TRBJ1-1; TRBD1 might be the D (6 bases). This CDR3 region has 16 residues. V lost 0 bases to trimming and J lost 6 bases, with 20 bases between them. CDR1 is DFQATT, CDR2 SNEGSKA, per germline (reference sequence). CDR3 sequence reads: CSARDAFARKGAEAFF. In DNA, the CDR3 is TGCAGTGCTAGAGATGCCTTTGCCCGTAAGGGGGCTGAAGCTTTCTTT.

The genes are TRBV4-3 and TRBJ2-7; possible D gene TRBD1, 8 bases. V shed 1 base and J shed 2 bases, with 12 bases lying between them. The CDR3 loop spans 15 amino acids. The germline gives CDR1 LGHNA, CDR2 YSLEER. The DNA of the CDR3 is TGCGCCAGCAGCCAAGCAGCGGGACAGGCCTACGAGCAGTACTTC. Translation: CASSQAAGQAYEQYF.

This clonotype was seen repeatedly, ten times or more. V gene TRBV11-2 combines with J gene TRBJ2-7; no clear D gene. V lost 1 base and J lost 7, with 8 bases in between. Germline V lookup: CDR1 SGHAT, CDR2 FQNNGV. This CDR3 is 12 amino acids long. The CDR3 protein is CASSLGFWEQYF. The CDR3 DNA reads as TGTGCCAGCAGCTTAGGGTTTTGGGAGCAGTACTTC. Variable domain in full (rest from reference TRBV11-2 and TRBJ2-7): EAGVAQSPRYKIIEKRQSVAFWCNPISGHATLYWYQQILGQGPKLLIQFQNNGVVDDSQLPKDRFSAERLKGVDSTLKIQPAKLEDSAVYLCASSLGFWEQYFGPGTRLTVT.

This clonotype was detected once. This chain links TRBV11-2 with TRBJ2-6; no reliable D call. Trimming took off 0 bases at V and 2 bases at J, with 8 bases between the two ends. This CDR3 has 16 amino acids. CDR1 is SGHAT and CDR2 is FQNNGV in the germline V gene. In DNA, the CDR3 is TGTGCCAGCAGCTTAGAGTGGGAAACTGGGGCCAACGTCCTGACTTTC. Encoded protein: CASSLEWETGANVLTF. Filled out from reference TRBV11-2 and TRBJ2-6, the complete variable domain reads EAGVAQSPRYKIIEKRQSVAFWCNPISGHATLYWYQQILGQGPKLLIQFQNNGVVDDSQLPKDRFSAERLKGVDSTLKIQPAKLEDSAVYLCASSLEWETGANVLTFGAGSRLTVL.

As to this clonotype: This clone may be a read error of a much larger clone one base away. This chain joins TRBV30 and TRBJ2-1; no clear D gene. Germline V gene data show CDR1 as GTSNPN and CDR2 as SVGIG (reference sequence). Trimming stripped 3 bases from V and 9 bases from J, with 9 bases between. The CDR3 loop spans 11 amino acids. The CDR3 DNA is TGTGCCTGGAGGCGTGGTACTGAGCAGTTCTTC. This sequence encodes CAWRRGTEQFF. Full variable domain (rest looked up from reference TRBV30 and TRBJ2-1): SQTIHQWPATLVQPVGSPLSLECTVEGTSNPNLYWYRQAAGRGLQLLFYSVGIGQISSEVPQNLSASRPQDRQFILSSKKLLLSDSGFYLCAWRRGTEQFFGPGTRLTVL.

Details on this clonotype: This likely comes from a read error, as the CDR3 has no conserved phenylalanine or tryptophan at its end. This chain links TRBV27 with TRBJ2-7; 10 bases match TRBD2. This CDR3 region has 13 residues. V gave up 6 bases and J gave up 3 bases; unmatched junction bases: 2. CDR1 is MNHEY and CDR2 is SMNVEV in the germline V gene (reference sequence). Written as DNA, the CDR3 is TGTGCCAGCAGATGGACTAGCGGCTACGAGCAGTACCTC. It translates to CASRWTSGYEQYL.

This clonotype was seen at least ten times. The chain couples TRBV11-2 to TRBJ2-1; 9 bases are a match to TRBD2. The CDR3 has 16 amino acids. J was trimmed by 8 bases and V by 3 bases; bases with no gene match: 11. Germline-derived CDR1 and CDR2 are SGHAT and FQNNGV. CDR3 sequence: CASSLLAGVSFDEQFF. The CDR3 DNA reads TGTGCCAGCAGCTTGTTAGCGGGAGTCAGCTTCGATGAGCAGTTCTTC.

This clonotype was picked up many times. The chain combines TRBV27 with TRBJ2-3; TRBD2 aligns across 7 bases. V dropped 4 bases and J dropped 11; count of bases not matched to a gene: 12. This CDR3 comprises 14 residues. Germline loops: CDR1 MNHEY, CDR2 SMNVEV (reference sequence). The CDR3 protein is CASSSLQRDPRQYF. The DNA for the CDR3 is TGTGCCAGCAGTTCCCTCCAGCGGGACCCGAGGCAGTATTTT.

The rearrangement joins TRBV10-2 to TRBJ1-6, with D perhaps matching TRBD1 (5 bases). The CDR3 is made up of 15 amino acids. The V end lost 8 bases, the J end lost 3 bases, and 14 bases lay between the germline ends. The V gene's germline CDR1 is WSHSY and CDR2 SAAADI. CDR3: CASLDSRYYNSPLHF. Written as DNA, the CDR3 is TGCGCCAGCTTAGACAGTCGTTACTATAATTCACCCCTCCACTTT.

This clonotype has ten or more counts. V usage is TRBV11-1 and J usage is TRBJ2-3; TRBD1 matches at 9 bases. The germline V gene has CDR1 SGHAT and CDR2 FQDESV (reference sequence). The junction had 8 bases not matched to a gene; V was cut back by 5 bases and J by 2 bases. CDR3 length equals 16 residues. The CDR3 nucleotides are TGTGCCAGCAGCCGGGGACAGGGTGCCTTCACAGATACGCAGTATTTT. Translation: CASSRGQGAFTDTQYF.

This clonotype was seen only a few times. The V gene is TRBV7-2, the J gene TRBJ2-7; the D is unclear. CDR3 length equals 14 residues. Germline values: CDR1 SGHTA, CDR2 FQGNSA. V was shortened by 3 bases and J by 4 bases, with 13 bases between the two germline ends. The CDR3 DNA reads TGTGCCAGCAGCTTTGGGTCAACCCCATACGAGCAGTACTTC. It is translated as CASSFGSTPYEQYF.

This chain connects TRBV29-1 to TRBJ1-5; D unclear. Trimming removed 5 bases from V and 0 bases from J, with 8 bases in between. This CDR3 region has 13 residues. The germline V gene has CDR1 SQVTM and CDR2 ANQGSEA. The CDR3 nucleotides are TGCAGCGTTCGCGTCGATAGCAATCAGCCCCAGCATTTT. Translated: CSVRVDSNQPQHF.

The CDR3 reads CASSGPGNEQFF. CDR3 sequence (DNA): TGTGCCAGTAGTGGTCCGGGCAATGAGCAGTTCTTC. This chain joins TRBV19 and TRBJ2-1; D ambiguous. This CDR3 comprises 12 residues. Trimming took 5 bases from V and 6 from J, leaving 8 bases between them. Germline lookup yields CDR1 LNHDA and CDR2 SQIVND (reference sequence).

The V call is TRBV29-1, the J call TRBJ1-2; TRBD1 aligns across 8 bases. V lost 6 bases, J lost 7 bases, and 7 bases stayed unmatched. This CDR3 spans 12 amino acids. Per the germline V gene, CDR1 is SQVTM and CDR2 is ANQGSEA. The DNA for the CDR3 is TGCAGCGTCCCAATCGACAGGGGTGGCTACACCTTC. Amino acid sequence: CSVPIDRGGYTF.

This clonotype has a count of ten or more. This CDR3 is CASSQGRDVRGTGELFF. For the CDR3, the DNA is TGCGCCAGCAGCCAAGGACGGGACGTTAGGGGCACCGGGGAGCTGTTTTTT. This rearrangement joins TRBV4-3 to TRBJ2-2, with D possibly being TRBD1 or TRBD2 (5 bases each). Trimming took 1 base from V and 4 from J, leaving 16 bases between them. The CDR3 runs to 17 residues. Per germline, CDR1 LGHNA and CDR2 YSLEER.

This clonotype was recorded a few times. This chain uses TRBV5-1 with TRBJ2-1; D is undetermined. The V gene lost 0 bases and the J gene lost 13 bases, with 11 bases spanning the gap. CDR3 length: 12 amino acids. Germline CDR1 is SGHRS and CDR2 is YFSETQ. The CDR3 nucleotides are TGCGCCAGCAGCTTGGAACTAACCCCACAGTTCTTC. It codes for CASSLELTPQFF.

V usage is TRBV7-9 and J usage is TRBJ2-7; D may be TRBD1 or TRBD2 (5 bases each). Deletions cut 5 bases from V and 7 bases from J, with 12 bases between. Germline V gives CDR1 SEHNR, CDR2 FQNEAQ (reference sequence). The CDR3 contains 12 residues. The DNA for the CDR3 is TGTGCCAGCAGCCCGGCGTGGGGGGAGCAGTACTTC. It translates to CASSPAWGEQYF.

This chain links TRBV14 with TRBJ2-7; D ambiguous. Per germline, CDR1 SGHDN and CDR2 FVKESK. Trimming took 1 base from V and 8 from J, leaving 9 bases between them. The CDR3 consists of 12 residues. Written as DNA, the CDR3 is TGTGCCAGCAGCCAAGGTTGGCGTCAGCAGTACTTC. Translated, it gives CASSQGWRQQYF.

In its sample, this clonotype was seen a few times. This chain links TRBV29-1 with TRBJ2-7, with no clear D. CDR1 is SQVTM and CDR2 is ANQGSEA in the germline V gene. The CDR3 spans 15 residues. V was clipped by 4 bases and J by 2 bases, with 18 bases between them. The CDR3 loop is CSVGSISGFAYEQYF. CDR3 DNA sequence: TGCAGCGTTGGTTCTATCTCAGGATTCGCCTACGAGCAGTACTTC.

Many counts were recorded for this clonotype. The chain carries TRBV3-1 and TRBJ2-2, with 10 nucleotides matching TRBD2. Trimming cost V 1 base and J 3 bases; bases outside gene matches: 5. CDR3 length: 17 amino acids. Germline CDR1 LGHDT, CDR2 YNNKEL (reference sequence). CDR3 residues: CASSQVLTSGYTGELFF. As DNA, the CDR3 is TGTGCCAGCAGCCAAGTCTTGACTAGCGGGTACACCGGGGAGCTGTTTTTT.

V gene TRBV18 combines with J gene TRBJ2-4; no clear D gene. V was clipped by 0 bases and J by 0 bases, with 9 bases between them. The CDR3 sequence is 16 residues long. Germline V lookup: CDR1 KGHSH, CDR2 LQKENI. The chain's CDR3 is CASSPPTALAKNIQYF. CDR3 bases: TGTGCCAGCTCACCACCCACAGCACTAGCCAAAAACATTCAGTACTTC.

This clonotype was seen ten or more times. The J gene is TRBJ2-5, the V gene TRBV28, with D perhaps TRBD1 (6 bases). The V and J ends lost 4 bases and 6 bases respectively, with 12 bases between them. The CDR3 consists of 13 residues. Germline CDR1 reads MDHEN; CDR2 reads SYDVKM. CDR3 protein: CASSYRVGKTQYF. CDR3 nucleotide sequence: TGTGCCAGCAGTTACAGGGTTGGAAAGACCCAGTACTTC.

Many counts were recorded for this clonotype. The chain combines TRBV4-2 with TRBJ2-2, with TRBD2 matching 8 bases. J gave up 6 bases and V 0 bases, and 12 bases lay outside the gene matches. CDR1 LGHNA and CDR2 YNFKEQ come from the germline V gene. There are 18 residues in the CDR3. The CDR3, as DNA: TGTGCCAGCAGCCAAGATCCCAGCGGGAGCTACGGAGCCGGGGAGCTGTTTTTT. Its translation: CASSQDPSGSYGAGELFF.